The source of this T cell receptor (beta chain) is a study of T cell responses to AZD1222 COVID-19 vaccine. General study findings and limits: The sample set comprised mostly white British donors with more females, and clonal diversity was possibly underestimated. Baseline serostatus was positive in only six AZD1222 recipients. Repertoires were obtained only post-peak T cell response.

Note on this clone: Antigen unknown.

This CDR3 comprises 13 residues. Germline loops: CDR1 MGHRA, CDR2 YSYEKL. The V end lost 5 bases, the J end lost 6 bases, and 11 bases lay between the germline ends. Clones were sequenced by immunoSEQ multiplex PCR, and TCRdb holds only the in-frame ones, with some missing. The table records approximately 190,000 clones, about 94% of them present only once. The rearrangement links TRBV4-1 to TRBJ1-5, with D unclear. The sample consisted of peripheral blood, taken 28 days after the second AZD1222 dose. This TCR came from an adult who received the AZD1222 COVID-19 vaccine. CDR3 residues: CASSSGRFQPQHF. DNA of the CDR3: TGCGCCAGCAGCTCCGGACGGTTTCAGCCCCAGCATTTT.